What follows are 30 T cell receptor beta chains derived from one specimen sequenced in a study of T cell repertoires in cytomegalovirus infection. Each CDR3 protein is one row after TCRdb ran MiXCR on the reads. The sample consists of about 310,000 distinct CDR3 sequences, about 9.2% of them appearing once. Sequenced input: PBMCs. The receptors were gathered from a human donor in good health (CMV status not recorded). Some clones in this sample may be carry-over from other donors' samples.

This clonotype was counted at least ten times. The V gene is TRBV28, the J gene TRBJ2-2; no clear D gene. The CDR3 length is 13 residues. Germline V CDR1 and CDR2: MDHEN, SYDVKM. V was pared by 2 bases and J by 5 bases, with 6 bases between. The DNA for the CDR3 is TGTGCCAGCAGTTTAGGTTCTACCGGGGAGCTGTTTTTT. It codes for CASSLGSTGELFF.

This clonotype appeared a few times. The chain employs TRBV4-2 and TRBJ2-4, with D tentatively TRBD2 (5 bases). V lost 0 bases and J 4 bases, leaving 7 bases between the germline ends. The germline V gene encodes CDR1 LGHNA and CDR2 YNFKEQ. The CDR3 loop spans 14 amino acids. For the CDR3, the DNA is TGTGCCAGCAGCCAAGATCGCGGGAAAAACATTCAGTACTTC. This codes for CASSQDRGKNIQYF.

This clonotype was seen at least ten times. The V and J genes are TRBV7-9 and TRBJ1-5; TRBD1 aligns across 7 bases. This CDR3 is built from 16 residues. Germline loops: CDR1 SEHNR, CDR2 FQNEAQ (reference sequence). V gave up 4 bases and J gave up 7 bases; unmatched junction bases: 13. The CDR3: CASSSSDREHTQPQHF. As DNA, the CDR3 is TGTGCCAGCAGCTCCTCCGACAGGGAGCACACGCAGCCCCAGCATTTT.

For this clonotype: Being one base from a much bigger clone, this may be a read error. The CDR3 ends on some other residue instead of the conserved phenylalanine or tryptophan, so this is likely a read error. The V and J genes are TRBV10-3 and TRBJ2-1; TRBD2 matches 10 bases. The V and J ends lost 4 bases and 1 base, in that order; junction bases with no gene match: 1. The CDR3 is 15 residues long. From germline, CDR1 is ENHRY and CDR2 SYGVKD. CDR3 sequence reads: CAISGAGGSYNEQFS. In DNA form, the CDR3 reads TGTGCCATCAGTGGAGCGGGGGGGTCCTACAATGAGCAGTTCTCC.

This clonotype was detected many times. The chain couples TRBV7-3 to TRBJ2-3; 7 bases are a match to TRBD1. Germline V gene data show CDR1 as SGHTA and CDR2 as FQGTGA. There are 14 residues in the CDR3. The ends lost 5 bases at V and 3 bases at J; junction bases unmatched: 5. The DNA for the CDR3 is TGTGCCAGCAGCCCGACAGGGCCTACAGATACGCAGTATTTT. This gives the protein CASSPTGPTDTQYF.

The sample holds many counts of this clonotype. This chain links TRBV27 with TRBJ2-7, with 9 bases fitting TRBD1. V was clipped by 5 bases and J by 0 bases; unmatched bases: 5. This CDR3 contains 15 residues. Germline CDR1 is MNHEY and CDR2 is SMNVEV (reference sequence). The CDR3 DNA reads as TGTGCCAGCAGTCTAGGGGGACAGGGCTCCTACGAGCAGTACTTC. Translated: CASSLGGQGSYEQYF.

In this sample, this clonotype turned up many times. This chain joins TRBV7-9 and TRBJ1-4; no clear D. V was clipped by 4 bases and J by 0 bases, with 6 bases between them. The CDR3 extends over 14 amino acids. CDR1 and CDR2 (germline): SEHNR, FQNEAQ (reference sequence). CDR3 protein: CASSSSATNEKLFF. In DNA form, the CDR3 reads TGTGCCAGCAGCTCGAGTGCAACTAATGAAAAACTGTTTTTT.

This clonotype appeared a few times. V and J are TRBV10-3 and TRBJ2-2, with unresolved D. Germline V gene sequence: CDR1 ENHRY, CDR2 SYGVKD. Trimming left V 6 bases short and J 9 bases short, with 11 bases between. There are 12 residues in the CDR3. This CDR3 reads CAISLEGWELFF. As DNA, the CDR3 is TGTGCCATCAGCCTCGAAGGGTGGGAGCTGTTTTTT.

The CDR3 spells CSAPTSGGIYETQYF. The CDR3 DNA reads TGCAGCGCTCCAACTAGCGGGGGTATTTACGAGACCCAGTACTTC. This chain connects TRBV29-1 to TRBJ2-5, with 11 bases fitting TRBD2. This CDR3 contains 15 residues. Germline V gene lookup returns CDR1 SQVTM and CDR2 ANQGSEA. Unmatched junction bases numbered 12, after V lost 7 bases and J lost 5 bases.

This clonotype showed up many times. The rearrangement joins TRBV29-1 to TRBJ2-1; 11 bases are shared with TRBD2. The CDR3 is made up of 15 amino acids. The J segment lost 7 bases and the V segment lost 6 bases, leaving 11 bases of the junction unmatched. Germline V gives CDR1 SQVTM, CDR2 ANQGSEA. This CDR3 reads CSVQTSGGLGNEQFF. CDR3 sequence (DNA): TGCAGCGTACAAACTAGCGGGGGTTTGGGGAATGAGCAGTTCTTC.

This clonotype was observed a few times. V and J are TRBV15 and TRBJ2-5; D gene uncertain. Germline V lookup: CDR1 LNHNV, CDR2 YYDKDF (reference sequence). CDR3 length equals 12 residues. The V end lost 3 bases, the J end lost 2 bases, and 4 bases lay between the germline ends. The CDR3 DNA follows: TGTGCCACCAGCAGTGCTCAAGAGACCCAGTACTTC. Amino acid sequence: CATSSAQETQYF.

This clonotype was observed at least ten times. This chain links TRBV11-3 with TRBJ2-3, with TRBD2 as a possible D gene (6 bases). Germline V gene data show CDR1 as SGHNT and CDR2 as YENEEA. The CDR3 consists of 16 residues. Trimming removed 1 base at V and 1 base at J, with 12 bases between. CDR3 sequence: CASSLGASAGTDTQYF. Written as DNA, the CDR3 is TGTGCCAGCAGCTTAGGAGCTAGCGCGGGCACAGATACGCAGTATTTT.

The rearrangement joins TRBV7-9 to TRBJ1-2; TRBD1 might be the D (5 bases). The CDR3 spans 12 residues. V was trimmed by 1 base and J by 7 bases, leaving 7 bases between them. The V gene's germline CDR1 is SEHNR and CDR2 FQNEAQ (reference sequence). The chain's CDR3 is CASSLGQFGYTF. CDR3 bases: TGTGCCAGCAGCTTAGGACAGTTTGGCTACACCTTC.

V gene TRBV12-3 or TRBV12-4 combines with J gene TRBJ2-3; tentatively, D is TRBD1 (6 bases). Trimming took off 5 bases at V and 4 bases at J, with 25 bases between the two ends. CDR3 length equals 18 residues. CDR3 nucleotides: TGTGCCAGCAGTCTCCTCTTACGGGACATTCGTAGGGCAGATACGCAGTATTTT. Its protein product is CASSLLLRDIRRADTQYF.

This clonotype has at least ten counts. The DNA for the CDR3 is TGCAGTGCTTCCGGAAGGGGCTACAATGAGCAGTTCTTC. Translating it yields CSASGRGYNEQFF. The chain employs TRBV20-1 and TRBJ2-1; TRBD1 might be the D (5 bases). Trimming shortened V by 5 bases and J by 3 bases, and 11 bases separated the two germline ends. CDR1 DFQATT and CDR2 SNEGSKA come from the germline V gene (reference sequence). This CDR3 spans 13 amino acids.

This clonotype was recorded many times. The chain is built from TRBV7-8 and TRBJ2-1, with unresolved D. Germline V lookup: CDR1 SGHVS, CDR2 FQNEAQ. CDR3 length: 14 residues. V was shortened by 6 bases and J by 5 bases, with 14 bases between the two germline ends. The CDR3 spells CASRRTPKDNEQFF. In DNA, the CDR3 is TGTGCCAGCAGACGGACCCCGAAGGACAATGAGCAGTTCTTC.

This clonotype was seen many times. The V call is TRBV6-4, the J call TRBJ2-1, with TRBD2 matching over 12 bases. V gave up 2 bases and J gave up 10 bases; unmatched junction bases: 6. CDR3 length: 15 amino acids. Germline CDR1 MRHNA, CDR2 SNTAGT. CDR3 nucleotide sequence: TGTGCCAGCAGTGACAGACTAGCGGGGGCAGAGGAGCAGTTCTTC. Its protein product is CASSDRLAGAEEQFF.

The chain couples TRBV20-1 to TRBJ2-7; 11 bases agree with TRBD2. V trimming: 5 bases; J trimming: 0 bases; junction bases outside the gene matches: 12. The CDR3 totals 17 residues. The germline V gene encodes CDR1 DFQATT and CDR2 SNEGSKA (reference sequence). The CDR3 region is CSAANLAGGPLSYEQYF. As DNA, the CDR3 is TGCAGTGCTGCGAATCTAGCGGGGGGACCCCTCTCCTACGAGCAGTACTTC.

Of note for this clonotype: Germline and junction disagree at one end, which may indicate a read error. The chain is built from TRBV7-7 and TRBJ2-3, with 10 nucleotides matching TRBD2. The CDR3 runs 13 residues. Germline loops: CDR1 SSHAT, CDR2 FNYEAQ (reference sequence). CDR3 sequence: CASSRGLADTQYF. In DNA form, the CDR3 reads TGTGCTAGCAGCAGGGGACTAGCGGATACGCAGTATTTT. The full variable domain, with the rest looked up from reference TRBV7-7 and TRBJ2-3, is GAGVSQSPRYKVTKRGQDVTLRCDPISSHATLYWYQQALGQGPEFLTYFNYEAQPDKSGLPSDRFSAERPEGSISTLTIQRTEQRDSAMYRCASSRGLADTQYFGPGTRLTVL.

V is TRBV13 and J is TRBJ2-5; D unclear. Per germline, CDR1 PRHDT and CDR2 FYEKMQ (reference sequence). The V gene lost 8 bases and the J gene lost 2 bases, with 6 bases spanning the gap. The CDR3 spans 11 residues. The CDR3 nucleotides are TGTGCCAGCGATAGACAAGAGACCCAGTACTTC. It translates to CASDRQETQYF.

There are many counts of this clonotype. This chain uses TRBV7-9 with TRBJ2-7, with D tentatively TRBD2 (6 bases). Germline CDR1 and CDR2: SEHNR and FQNEAQ (reference sequence). V was cut by 3 bases and J by 0 bases, with 9 bases left in between. The CDR3 is made up of 14 amino acids. CDR3 bases: TGTGCCAGCAGCTTCGGGGGAAACTCCTACGAGCAGTACTTC. The encoded protein is CASSFGGNSYEQYF.

Many counts were recorded for this clonotype. The rearrangement links TRBV7-3 to TRBJ1-1, with TRBD1 identical over 7 bases. The junction had 13 bases not matched to a gene; V was cut back by 1 base and J by 2 bases. There are 18 residues in the CDR3. Germline loops: CDR1 SGHTA, CDR2 FQGTGA. CDR3 protein: CASSLKGLRDSLNTEAFF. CDR3 in DNA: TGTGCCAGCAGCTTAAAAGGCCTAAGGGACAGTCTTAACACTGAAGCTTTCTTT. The full variable domain, with the rest looked up from reference TRBV7-3 and TRBJ1-1, is GAGVSQTPSNKVTEKGKYVELRCDPISGHTALYWYRQSLGQGPEFLIYFQGTGAADDSGLPNDRFFAVRPEGSVSTLKIQRTERGDSAVYLCASSLKGLRDSLNTEAFFGQGTRLTVV.

This clonotype was observed a few times. The chain has TRBV5-1 and TRBJ2-1; D unresolved. CDR1 is SGHRS, CDR2 YFSETQ, per germline. The length of the CDR3 is 14 residues. V was clipped by 0 bases and J by 8 bases, with 12 bases between them. The CDR3 coding sequence is TGCGCCAGCAGCTTGGGAACCCCCCGGGATGAGCAGTTCTTC. As protein: CASSLGTPRDEQFF. Complete variable domain (other parts from reference TRBV5-1 and TRBJ2-1): KAGVTQTPRYLIKTRGQQVTLSCSPISGHRSVSWYQQTPGQGLQFLFEYFSETQRNKGNFPGRFSGRQFSNSRSEMNVSTLELGDSALYLCASSLGTPRDEQFFGPGTRLTVL.

This clonotype was seen many times. The chain employs TRBV6-6 and TRBJ2-7; D unresolved. V lost 9 bases and J 7 bases, leaving 19 bases between the germline ends. This CDR3 has 13 residues. Germline assignment: CDR1 MNHNY and CDR2 SVGAGI (reference sequence). CDR3 nucleotides: TGTGCCAGTAAGGTAGACCCGTACCGAGAGCAGTACTTC. Translating gives CASKVDPYREQYF.

This clonotype was detected ten times or more. The CDR3 protein is CASSYVQADTYEQYF. For the CDR3, the DNA is TGTGCCAGCAGTTACGTCCAGGCTGATACCTACGAGCAGTACTTC. The chain employs TRBV6-2 or TRBV6-3 and TRBJ2-7; no reliable D call. The CDR3 loop spans 15 amino acids. Trimming cost V 2 bases and J 2 bases, with 13 bases left between them. CDR1 and CDR2 (germline): MNHEY, SVGEGT.

This clonotype was counted a few times. V is TRBV5-1 and J is TRBJ2-3; D call uncertain. CDR3 size: 16 residues. Per the germline V gene, CDR1 is SGHRS and CDR2 is YFSETQ. V shed 6 bases and J shed 2 bases, with 19 bases lying between them. The CDR3: CASTIKVQDFTDTQYF. The CDR3 DNA sequence: TGCGCCAGCACCATCAAGGTTCAAGATTTCACAGATACGCAGTATTTT.

This clonotype was found many times. V gene TRBV28 combines with J gene TRBJ2-1, with TRBD2 matching 12 bases. This CDR3 comprises 17 residues. Germline CDR1 reads MDHEN; CDR2 reads SYDVKM. After removal of 1 base from V and 7 bases from J, the junction contained 8 bases not matched to a gene. The CDR3 is CASSLYPSGGVDNEQFF. CDR3 coding DNA: TGTGCCAGCAGTTTATACCCTAGCGGGGGGGTGGATAATGAGCAGTTCTTC.

The rearrangement joins TRBV7-9 to TRBJ2-2; 7 bases align to TRBD2. This CDR3 has 15 amino acids. Germline CDR1 is SEHNR and CDR2 is FQNEAQ (reference sequence). V lost 6 bases and J lost 2; bases outside the gene matches: 6. CDR3 bases: TGTGCCAGCAGGGCGGGGGATTTAAACACCGGGGAGCTGTTTTTT. Residues: CASRAGDLNTGELFF. The whole variable domain, filled in from reference TRBV7-9 and TRBJ2-2, reads DTGVSQNPRHKITKRGQNVTFRCDPISEHNRLYWYRQTLGQGPEFLTYFQNEAQLEKSRLLSDRFSAERPKGSFSTLEIQRTEQGDSAMYLCASRAGDLNTGELFFGEGSRLTVL.

This clonotype has ten or more counts. The rearrangement joins TRBV6-2 or TRBV6-3 to TRBJ2-7; D unresolved. The germline V gene encodes CDR1 MNHEY and CDR2 SVGEGT. V dropped 2 bases and J dropped 1 base, with 6 bases sitting between them. This CDR3 contains 13 residues. This chain's CDR3 is CASSYGKSYEQYV. CDR3 nucleotides: TGTGCCAGCAGTTACGGGAAGTCCTACGAGCAGTACGTC.

This clonotype was detected a few times. This chain joins TRBV5-1 and TRBJ1-5; TRBD1 matches at 10 bases. Germline V gene data show CDR1 as SGHRS and CDR2 as YFSETQ. J gave up 4 bases and V 4 bases, and 17 bases lay outside the gene matches. CDR3 length: 19 residues. CDR3 nucleotides: TGCGCCAGCAGCCAAAATCTAACCGGGACAGGGGACAAGAATCAGCCCCAGCATTTT. Translating gives CASSQNLTGTGDKNQPQHF.